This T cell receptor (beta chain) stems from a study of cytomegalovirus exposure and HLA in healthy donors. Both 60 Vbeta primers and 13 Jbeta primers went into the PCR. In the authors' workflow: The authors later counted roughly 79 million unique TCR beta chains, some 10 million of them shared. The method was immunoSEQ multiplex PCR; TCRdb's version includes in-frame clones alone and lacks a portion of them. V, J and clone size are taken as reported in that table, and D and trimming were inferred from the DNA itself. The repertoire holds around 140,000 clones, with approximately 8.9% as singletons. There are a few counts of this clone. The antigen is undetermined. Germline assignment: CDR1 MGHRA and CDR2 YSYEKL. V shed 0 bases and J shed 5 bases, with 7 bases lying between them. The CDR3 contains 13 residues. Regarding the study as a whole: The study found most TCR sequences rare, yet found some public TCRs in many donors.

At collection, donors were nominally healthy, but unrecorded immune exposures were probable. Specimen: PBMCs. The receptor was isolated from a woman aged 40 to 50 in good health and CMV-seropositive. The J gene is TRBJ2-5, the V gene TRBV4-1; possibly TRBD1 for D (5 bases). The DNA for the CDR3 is TGCGCCAGCAGCCAAGACCACAGGGAGACCCAGTACTTC. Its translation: CASSQDHRETQYF.